What follows are 24 T cell receptor beta chains derived from one specimen sequenced in a study of T cell changes during pregnancy in multiple sclerosis. Sequencing was performed with immunoSEQ multiplex PCR; in TCRdb, only in-frame clones are kept and a portion is missing. The data show about 70,000 clones, with about 91% seen just once and 2.3% held by the top ten. Sample: peripheral blood, taken in the first trimester of pregnancy. The receptors come from a female donor with multiple sclerosis, enrolled in a pregnancy study.

V usage is TRBV28 and J usage is TRBJ2-3; D is undetermined. Germline CDR1 is MDHEN and CDR2 is SYDVKM. V lost 4 bases and J 2 bases, leaving 4 bases between the germline ends. The CDR3 runs to 12 residues. Here the CDR3 reads CASSSLTDTQYF. The CDR3 coding sequence is TGTGCCAGCAGTTCACTCACAGATACGCAGTATTTT.

The chain couples TRBV18 to TRBJ1-5, with TRBD1 matching over 7 bases. The germline V gene encodes CDR1 KGHSH and CDR2 LQKENI. The V gene end was trimmed by 3 bases and the J gene end by 4 bases; junction bases not matched to a gene: 15. The CDR3 is 18 residues long. The CDR3 DNA reads as TGTGCCAGCTCACCTTCCTTCAATCCGACAGGGAAAAATCAGCCCCAGCATTTT. As protein: CASSPSFNPTGKNQPQHF.

Turning to this clone: Compared with germline, one end of the junction differs, possibly owing to a read error. This chain joins TRBV7-9 and TRBJ2-7; D is unclear. This CDR3 contains 14 residues. Germline V lookup: CDR1 SEHNR, CDR2 FQNEAQ (reference sequence). DNA of the CDR3: TGTGCCAGCAGCTTCCTCCCCCGGTCCTCCGAGCAGTACTTC. It encodes CASSFLPRSSEQYF. Full variable domain (remainder filled in from reference TRBV7-9 and TRBJ2-7): DTGVSQNPRHKITKRGQNVTFRCDPISEHNRLYWYRQTLGQGPEFLTYFQNEAQLEKSRLLSDRFSAERPKGSFSTLEIQRTEQGDSAMYLCASSFLPRSSEQYFGPGTRLTVT.

This sequence joins TRBV21-1 and TRBJ2-7; no DNA check was done on the table's D call, TRBD1. TRBV21-1 constitutes a pseudogene. CDR3 length: 16 amino acids. The CDR3 loop is CASSSPTQGPPGEQYF. CDR3 nucleotides: TGTGCCAGCAGCAGCCCCACCCAGGGGCCTCCGGGGGAGCAGTACTTC.

The chain recombines TRBV5-5 with TRBJ2-7; D gene ambiguous. Trimming pared 4 bases from V and 10 bases from J, leaving 12 bases between. Looked up from germline, CDR1 is SGHKS and CDR2 is YYEKEE (reference sequence). There are 11 residues in the CDR3. CDR3 region: CASSALERQYF. In DNA, the CDR3 is TGTGCCAGCAGCGCCTTGGAGCGCCAGTACTTC.

The V call is TRBV10-3, the J call TRBJ2-3; TRBD1 aligns across 8 bases. Trimming at V came to 4 bases and at J to 4 bases, leaving 7 bases not matched to a gene. The CDR3 length is 15 residues. Germline CDR1 reads ENHRY; CDR2 reads SYGVKD. CDR3 protein: CAISGLQGVADTQYF. The CDR3 nucleotides read TGTGCCATCAGTGGATTACAGGGGGTTGCAGATACGCAGTATTTT.

The chain uses TRBV29-1 and TRBJ1-2; unclear D gene. Trimming removed 5 bases at V and 3 bases at J, with 10 bases between. Germline V CDR1 and CDR2: SQVTM, ANQGSEA. CDR3 length: 12 residues. In nucleotides, the CDR3 is TGCAGCGTTTCCCGGTACGACTATGGCTACACCTTC. Translating gives CSVSRYDYGYTF. The complete variable domain, with remaining parts taken from reference TRBV29-1 and TRBJ1-2, reads SAVISQKPSRDICQRGTSLTIQCQVDSQVTMMFWYRQQPGQSLTLIATANQGSEATYESGFVIDKFPISRPNLTFSTLTVSNMSPEDSSIYLCSVSRYDYGYTFGSGTRLTVV.

The V call is TRBV4-1, the J call TRBJ1-2, with no clear D. Germline V gene data show CDR1 as MGHRA and CDR2 as YSYEKL. CDR3 length equals 16 residues. With 0 bases removed from V and 7 bases from J, the gap between germline ends came to 18 bases. The CDR3 protein is CASSQDRGLGKGGYTF. The CDR3 DNA reads as TGCGCCAGCAGCCAAGATCGAGGGTTAGGGAAAGGTGGCTACACCTTC.

The rearrangement joins TRBV11-3 to TRBJ2-1; 9 nucleotides align to TRBD2. Germline V gives CDR1 SGHNT, CDR2 YENEEA. V lost 1 base and J lost 15; bases outside the gene matches: 4. The CDR3 spans 12 residues. The CDR3 sequence: CASSLGTSDVFF. CDR3 bases: TGTGCCAGCAGCTTAGGGACTAGCGATGTGTTCTTC.

The V and J genes are TRBV2 and TRBJ2-7, with 7 bases that match TRBD2. The CDR3 runs to 14 residues. Germline CDR1 is SNHLY and CDR2 is FYNNEI. The J segment lost 3 bases and the V segment lost 6 bases, leaving 8 bases of the junction unmatched. The CDR3 DNA reads as TGTGCCAGCAGACCGGGACTAAATCTCTACGAGCAGTACTTC. It specifies CASRPGLNLYEQYF.

The V and J genes are TRBV9 and TRBJ1-1; D call uncertain. This CDR3 comprises 13 residues. The germline CDR1 and CDR2 sequences are SGDLS and YYNGEE. V lost 4 bases, J lost 4 bases, and 11 bases lay in between. Here the CDR3 reads CASSRLWGTEAFF. In nucleotides, the CDR3 is TGTGCCAGCAGCCGACTATGGGGCACTGAAGCTTTCTTT.

The chain uses TRBV2 and TRBJ1-2, with a possible D match to TRBD1 (6 bases). V was shortened by 7 bases and J by 4 bases, with 19 bases between the two germline ends. The CDR3 sequence is 15 residues long. CDR1 and CDR2 from the germline V gene are SNHLY and FYNNEI. The DNA of the CDR3 is TGTGCCAGCACGGAATGGGACACCCCCAGCTATGGCTACACCTTC. It is translated as CASTEWDTPSYGYTF.

This rearrangement joins TRBV7-9 to TRBJ1-1, with a possible D match to TRBD1 (5 bases). Deletions cut 5 bases from V and 3 bases from J, with 13 bases between. The CDR3 is made up of 14 amino acids. Germline V CDR1 and CDR2: SEHNR, FQNEAQ (reference sequence). CDR3 in DNA: TGTGCCAGCAGCGCCTTGGGGGGGGACACTGAAGCTTTCTTT. Translating gives CASSALGGDTEAFF.

The chain uses TRBV30 and TRBJ1-1; D remains ambiguous. The CDR3 spans 14 residues. Looked up from germline, CDR1 is GTSNPN and CDR2 is SVGIG (reference sequence). Trimming shortened V by 3 bases and J by 5 bases, and 16 bases separated the two germline ends. CDR3 bases: TGTGCCTGGAGCCCTGGCGGGGATGGGACTGAAGCTTTCTTT. Encoded protein: CAWSPGGDGTEAFF.

The V gene is TRBV7-2, the J gene TRBJ1-1; 7 bases agree with TRBD1. Trimming cost V 5 bases and J 7 bases; bases outside gene matches: 19. This CDR3 spans 17 amino acids. Looked up from germline, CDR1 is SGHTA and CDR2 is FQGNSA. This CDR3 is CASSPLEGRGNHLEAFF. CDR3 in DNA: TGTGCCAGCAGCCCCCTCGAGGGCAGGGGGAACCACCTTGAAGCTTTCTTT.

This sequence joins TRBV28 and TRBJ1-2, with D maybe TRBD1 (6 bases). The CDR3 loop spans 13 amino acids. Trimming pared 10 bases from V and 3 bases from J, leaving 15 bases between. Germline values: CDR1 MDHEN, CDR2 SYDVKM. The CDR3 spells CATQGGDHYGYTF. The CDR3 DNA sequence: TGTGCCACGCAAGGGGGGGACCACTATGGCTACACCTTC.

This rearrangement joins TRBV6-1 to TRBJ1-1; 7 nucleotides align to TRBD1. CDR3 length: 14 residues. The V segment lost 6 bases and the J segment 0 bases; nucleotides outside the gene matches: 4. Germline V gives CDR1 MNHNS, CDR2 SASEGT. CDR3 bases: TGTGCCAGCAGGTGGACAGGAATGAACACTGAAGCTTTCTTT. Encoded protein: CASRWTGMNTEAFF.

This chain uses TRBV29-1 with TRBJ1-2, with 9 bases that match TRBD1. The CDR3 runs to 14 residues. Looked up from germline, CDR1 is SQVTM and CDR2 is ANQGSEA. Losses at the gene ends were 4 bases for V and 8 bases for J; bases not matched to a gene: 11. The CDR3 bases are TGCAGCGTTGTGACAGGGGGTTTTTATGACGGCTACACCTTC. Residues: CSVVTGGFYDGYTF.

This clone was seen only once. V is TRBV6-5 and J is TRBJ2-5; 8 bases match TRBD1. From germline, CDR1 is MNHEY and CDR2 SVGAGI. The V and J ends lost 6 bases and 4 bases, in that order; junction bases with no gene match: 7. The CDR3 totals 14 residues. The CDR3 region is CASRVQGVGETQYF. In DNA, the CDR3 is TGTGCCAGCAGGGTACAGGGGGTTGGAGAGACCCAGTACTTC.

The CDR3 reads CASRYGGSTSGSEQYF. CDR3 bases: TGTGCCAGCAGATATGGGGGCTCGACTAGCGGGAGCGAGCAGTACTTC. The chain carries TRBV2 and TRBJ2-7, with 12 bases matching TRBD2. In germline, CDR1 is SNHLY, CDR2 FYNNEI. There are 16 residues in the CDR3. Unmatched junction bases numbered 12, after V lost 6 bases and J lost 6 bases.

This clone occurred a few times. V gene TRBV4-1 combines with J gene TRBJ1-1; D call uncertain. Germline CDR1 and CDR2: MGHRA and YSYEKL. With 5 bases removed from V and 2 bases from J, the gap between germline ends came to 12 bases. The CDR3 spans 14 residues. In nucleotides, the CDR3 is TGCGCCAGCAGCTACCTGGGAGCTAACACTGAAGCTTTCTTT. It is translated as CASSYLGANTEAFF.

Only one count was recorded for this clone. The chain combines TRBV7-6 with TRBJ1-3; D might be TRBD1 (5 bases). The CDR3 consists of 17 residues. V lost 1 base, J lost 0 bases, and 13 bases lay in between. The germline V gene has CDR1 SGHVS and CDR2 FNYEAQ. DNA for the CDR3: TGTGCCAGCAGCTTAGTCGGCAGGGTCGACTCTGGAAACACCATATATTTT. Protein product: CASSLVGRVDSGNTIYF.

The chain carries TRBV29-1 and TRBJ2-1, with 8 bases matching TRBD1. This CDR3 is built from 16 residues. The ends lost 6 bases at V and 10 bases at J; junction bases unmatched: 20. Germline lookup yields CDR1 SQVTM and CDR2 ANQGSEA. CDR3: CSVGSTGALLNGEQFF. CDR3 sequence (DNA): TGCAGCGTCGGGTCGACAGGGGCCCTCCTCAACGGGGAGCAGTTCTTC.

The CDR3, as DNA: TGTGCCAGTAGTATTGCAAGCGGGAGGTTCTCCTACGAGCAGTACTTC. It encodes CASSIASGRFSYEQYF. The V and J genes are TRBV19 and TRBJ2-7; TRBD2 agrees at 9 bases. The germline V gene has CDR1 LNHDA and CDR2 SQIVND (reference sequence). V gave up 3 bases and J gave up 0 bases; unmatched junction bases: 6. The CDR3 sequence is 16 residues long.